These T cell receptor beta chains were read from a single sample in a study of T cell changes during pregnancy in multiple sclerosis. This table comes from immunoSEQ multiplex PCR, and its TCRdb copy is limited to in-frame clones, with some not included. The data hold under 85,000 clones, with 91% observed a single time. Specimen: peripheral blood, collected in the third trimester of pregnancy. All receptors come from a female donor in good health, enrolled as a control in a pregnancy study. Both conserved end residues are part of each CDR3. Fields, in order: V gene, D gene, J gene, clone size, CDR3 protein, CDR3 DNA. A D gene is named only where the DNA matches it firmly. For some rows the clone size is stated as once, few or many, or as a class when expanded; others skip it.

V: TRBV4-1
D: TRBD2
J: TRBJ2-2
size: .
CDR3: CASSPRVTQSGGNTGELFF
DNA: TGCGCCAGCAGCCCCCGGGTTACGCAAAGCGGGGGGAACACCGGGGAGCTGTTTTTT

V: TRBV7-9
D: .
J: TRBJ1-1
size: .
CDR3: CASSTGMRGTEAFF
DNA: TGTGCCAGCAGCACGGGCATGCGGGGGACTGAAGCTTTCTTT

V: TRBV5-1
D: TRBD1
J: TRBJ1-1
size: .
CDR3: CASSKGTGGTEAFF
DNA: TGCGCCAGCAGCAAGGGGACAGGGGGAACTGAAGCTTTCTTT

V: TRBV29-1
D: TRBD1
J: TRBJ2-7
size: .
CDR3: CSVEDRTGASYEQYF
DNA: TGCAGCGTTGAGGACCGGACAGGAGCCTCCTACGAGCAGTACTTC

V: TRBV29-1
D: TRBD2
J: TRBJ2-3
size: .
CDR3: CSVAAGAYTDTQYF
DNA: TGCAGCGTTGCAGCGGGGGCTTACACAGATACGCAGTATTTT

V: TRBV4-3
D: .
J: TRBJ1-4
size: .
CDR3: CASSPIFDSANEKLFF
DNA: TGCGCCAGCAGCCCGATCTTCGACAGCGCTAATGAAAAACTGTTTTTT

V: TRBV5-1
D: .
J: TRBJ2-7
size: .
CDR3: CASSLVAGSYEQYF
DNA: TGCGCCAGCAGCTTGGTGGCAGGTTCCTACGAGCAGTACTTC

V: TRBV4-3
D: .
J: TRBJ1-1
size: .
CDR3: CASSQEIRQNTEAFF
DNA: TGCGCCAGCAGCCAAGAGATAAGACAGAACACTGAAGCTTTCTTT

V: TRBV6-1
D: .
J: TRBJ1-3
size: .
CDR3: CASSERVFGNTIYF
DNA: TGTGCCAGCAGTGAACGGGTATTTGGAAACACCATATATTTT

V: TRBV2
D: .
J: TRBJ1-2
size: .
CDR3: CASRAVVGGYTF
DNA: TGTGCCAGCAGGGCGGTGGTTGGTGGCTACACCTTC

V: TRBV6-1
D: .
J: TRBJ2-1
size: .
CDR3: CASSPRQTYNEQFF
DNA: TGTGCCAGCAGTCCCCGACAGACCTACAATGAGCAGTTCTTC

V: TRBV25-1
D: .
J: TRBJ2-6
size: .
CDR3: CASIAGETGLAGANVLTF
DNA: TGTGCCAGCATCGCCGGTGAGACGGGACTCGCTGGGGCCAACGTCCTGACTTTC

V: TRBV5-4
D: .
J: TRBJ1-1
size: .
CDR3: CASRPASGRAAFF
DNA: TGTGCCAGCAGGCCCGCATCAGGGAGGGCCGCTTTCTTT

V: TRBV18
D: TRBD1
J: TRBJ1-6
size: .
CDR3: CASSPSTGESPLHF
DNA: TGTGCCAGCTCACCCTCGACAGGGGAATCACCCCTCCACTTT

V: TRBV5-4
D: TRBD1
J: TRBJ2-7
size: .
CDR3: CASSSTQGTTAYEQYF
DNA: TGTGCCAGCAGCTCAACACAGGGGACGACGGCCTACGAGCAGTACTTC

V: TRBV28
D: .
J: TRBJ2-7
size: .
CDR3: CASASGTLSYEQYF
DNA: TGTGCCAGCGCGTCGGGGACTCTATCCTACGAGCAGTACTTC

V: TRBV6-6
D: .
J: TRBJ2-2
size: .
CDR3: CASSYLATGELFF
DNA: TGTGCCAGCAGTTACTTAGCAACCGGGGAGCTGTTTTTT

V: TRBV27
D: .
J: TRBJ2-3
size: .
CDR3: CASRDGGLHTQYF
DNA: TGTGCCAGCAGAGACGGAGGACTACATACGCAGTATTTT

V: TRBV7-9
D: TRBD1
J: TRBJ2-7
size: .
CDR3: CASSHPGQLIYEQYF
DNA: TGTGCCAGCAGCCATCCGGGACAGTTGATCTACGAGCAGTACTTC

V: TRBV5-1
D: TRBD2
J: TRBJ2-3
size: .
CDR3: CASSPWTSGAGTDTQYF
DNA: TGCGCCAGCAGCCCATGGACTAGCGGGGCTGGCACAGATACGCAGTATTTT

V: TRBV28
D: .
J: TRBJ1-1
size: .
CDR3: CASSLRGLEAFF
DNA: TGTGCCAGCAGTTTAAGAGGGCTTGAAGCTTTCTTT

V: TRBV6-1
D: .
J: TRBJ1-1
size: .
CDR3: CASRATGLISTEAFF
DNA: TGTGCCAGCAGGGCGACAGGCCTCATAAGCACTGAAGCTTTCTTT

V: TRBV7-6
D: TRBD1
J: TRBJ1-1
size: few
CDR3: CASSSELTGANTEAFF
DNA: TGTGCCAGCAGCTCGGAGCTGACAGGGGCGAACACTGAAGCTTTCTTT

V: TRBV4-3
D: TRBD1
J: TRBJ1-4
size: .
CDR3: CASSQDRTGGVIGEKLFF
DNA: TGCGCCAGCAGCCAAGACCGGACAGGGGGCGTCATAGGTGAAAAACTGTTTTTT

V: TRBV2
D: .
J: TRBJ1-5
size: .
CDR3: CASRAGLSNQPQHF
DNA: TGTGCCAGCAGGGCGGGACTAAGCAATCAGCCCCAGCATTTT

V: TRBV6-5
D: .
J: TRBJ2-2
size: few
CDR3: CASRRGGVETGELFF
DNA: TGTGCCAGCAGACGAGGAGGGGTTGAAACCGGGGAGCTGTTTTTT

V: TRBV27
D: .
J: TRBJ1-2
size: .
CDR3: CASSLGQANYGYTF
DNA: TGTGCCAGCAGTTTGGGCCAAGCTAACTATGGCTACACCTTC

V: TRBV5-6
D: .
J: TRBJ2-3
size: once
CDR3: CASSLDGLGDRTQYF
DNA: TGTGCCAGCAGCTTGGATGGGTTAGGGGATAGAACGCAGTATTTT

V: TRBV2
D: TRBD1
J: TRBJ1-5
size: .
CDR3: CASRVDRGGNQPQHF
DNA: TGTGCCAGCAGGGTCGACAGGGGCGGCAATCAGCCCCAGCATTTT

V: TRBV28
D: .
J: TRBJ1-1
size: .
CDR3: CASTLRNTEAFF
DNA: TGTGCCAGCACCTTGAGGAACACTGAAGCTTTCTTT

V: TRBV12-5
D: TRBD1
J: TRBJ2-5
size: .
CDR3: CASGPQGARETQYF
DNA: TGTGCTAGTGGACCACAGGGGGCTCGGGAGACCCAGTACTTC

V: TRBV5-1
D: .
J: TRBJ2-7
size: .
CDR3: CASSPSRDYEQYF
DNA: TGCGCCAGCAGCCCGTCGAGGGACTACGAGCAGTACTTC

V: TRBV7-9
D: .
J: TRBJ1-4
size: once
CDR3: CASSLGRGTAANEKLFF
DNA: TGTGCCAGCAGCTTAGGTAGGGGGACCGCCGCTAATGAAAAACTGTTTTTT

V: TRBV4-2
D: .
J: TRBJ2-3
size: .
CDR3: CASSQGVGGRTDTQYF
DNA: TGTGCCAGCAGCCAAGGGGTGGGGGGGCGTACAGATACGCAGTATTTT